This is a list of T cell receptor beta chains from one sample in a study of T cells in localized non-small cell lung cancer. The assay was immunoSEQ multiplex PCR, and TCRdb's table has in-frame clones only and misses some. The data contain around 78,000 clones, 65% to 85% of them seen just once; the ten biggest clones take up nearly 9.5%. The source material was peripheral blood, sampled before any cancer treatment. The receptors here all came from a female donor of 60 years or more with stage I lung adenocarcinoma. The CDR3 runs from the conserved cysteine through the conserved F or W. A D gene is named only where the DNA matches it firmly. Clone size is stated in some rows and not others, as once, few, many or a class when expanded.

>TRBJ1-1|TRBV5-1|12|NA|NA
CASSLANTEAFF
TGCGCCAGCAGCTTGGCGAACACTGAAGCTTTCTTT
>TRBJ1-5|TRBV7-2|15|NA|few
CASSLVPASNQPQHF
TGTGCCAGCAGCTTAGTACCAGCTTCCAATCAGCCCCAGCATTTT
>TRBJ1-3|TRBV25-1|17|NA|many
CASSEFASWRAGNTIYF
TGTGCCAGCAGTGAATTCGCTTCGTGGAGGGCTGGAAACACCATATATTTT
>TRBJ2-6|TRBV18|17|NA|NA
CASSPSMGDSGANVLTF
TGTGCCAGCTCACCATCTATGGGGGACTCTGGGGCCAACGTCCTGACTTTC
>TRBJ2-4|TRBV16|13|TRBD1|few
CASSPGQQNIQYF
TGTGCCAGCAGCCCGGGACAGCAAAACATTCAGTACTTC
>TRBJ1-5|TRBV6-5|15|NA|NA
CASRPDIVGNQPQHF
TGTGCCAGCAGACCAGACATTGTCGGCAATCAGCCCCAGCATTTT
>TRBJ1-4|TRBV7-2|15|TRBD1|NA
CASSPRTGVDEKLFF
TGTGCCAGCAGCCCCCGGACAGGGGTTGATGAAAAACTGTTTTTT
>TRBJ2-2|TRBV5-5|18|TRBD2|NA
CASSLTLGTSGSNGELFF
TGTGCCAGCAGCCTAACGCTTGGGACTAGCGGGAGTAACGGGGAGCTGTTTTTT
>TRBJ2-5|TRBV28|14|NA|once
CASSLGGARETQYF
TGTGCCAGCAGTTTAGGTGGGGCTCGGGAGACCCAGTACTTC
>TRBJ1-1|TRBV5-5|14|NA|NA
CASSFRGLDTEAFF
TGTGCCAGCAGCTTTCGGGGTTTGGACACTGAAGCTTTCTTT
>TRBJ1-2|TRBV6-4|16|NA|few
CASRHPFGQVNYGYTF
TGTGCCAGCAGGCACCCCTTTGGGCAGGTCAACTATGGCTACACCTTC
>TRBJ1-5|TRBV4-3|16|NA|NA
CASSPILGDTYQPQHF
TGCGCCAGCAGCCCCATATTAGGGGACACCTATCAGCCCCAGCATTTT
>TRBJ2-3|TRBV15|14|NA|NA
CATSRDGWADTQYF
TGTGCCACCAGCAGAGACGGTTGGGCAGATACGCAGTATTTT
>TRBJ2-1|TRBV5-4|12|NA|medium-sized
CASSSQATEQFF
TGTGCCAGCAGCTCACAAGCGACGGAGCAGTTCTTC
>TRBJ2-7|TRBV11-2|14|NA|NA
CASSSLDRSYEQYF
TGTGCCAGCAGCTCCCTCGACAGGTCCTACGAGCAGTACTTC
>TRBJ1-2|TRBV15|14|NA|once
CATSPGPRDYGYTF
TGTGCCACCAGCCCGGGACCTAGGGACTATGGCTACACCTTC
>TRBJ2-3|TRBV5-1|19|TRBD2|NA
CASSLGALGGGALSDTQYF
TGCGCCAGCAGCTTGGGGGCCCTAGGCGGGGGGGCCCTTTCAGATACGCAGTATTTT
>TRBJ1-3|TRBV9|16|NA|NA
CASSPTGTGAGNTIYF
TGTGCCAGCAGCCCGACCGGTACCGGGGCTGGAAACACCATATATTTT
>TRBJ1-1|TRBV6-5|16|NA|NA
CASSYSFRQGNTEAFF
TGTGCCAGCAGTTACTCGTTTCGGCAGGGAAACACTGAAGCTTTCTTT
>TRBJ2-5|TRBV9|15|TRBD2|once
CASSVAGGPQETQYF
TGTGCCAGCAGCGTAGCGGGGGGTCCGCAAGAGACCCAGTACTTC
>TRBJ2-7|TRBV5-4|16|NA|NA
CASNPYRAGSSYEQYF
TGTGCCAGCAACCCTTATCGGGCAGGAAGCTCCTACGAGCAGTACTTC
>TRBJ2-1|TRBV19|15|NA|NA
CASSIGLSGRDEQFF
TGTGCCAGTAGTATAGGCCTTTCGGGAAGGGATGAGCAGTTCTTC
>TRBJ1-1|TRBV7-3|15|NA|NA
CASSLRVAGRAEAFF
TGTGCCAGCAGCTTAAGGGTCGCAGGGCGGGCTGAAGCTTTCTTT
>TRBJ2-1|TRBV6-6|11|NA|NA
CASSDLREQFF
TGTGCCAGCAGCGACCTCCGAGAGCAGTTCTTC
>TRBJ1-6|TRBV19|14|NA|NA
CASSAGGINSPLHF
TGTGCCAGTAGTGCTGGCGGAATTAATTCACCCCTCCACTTT
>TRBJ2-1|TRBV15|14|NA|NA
CATSRADSYNEQFF
TGTGCCACCAGCAGAGCGGACTCCTACAATGAGCAGTTCTTC
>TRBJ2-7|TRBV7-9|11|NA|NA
CASSFSYEQYF
TGTGCCAGCAGCTTCTCCTACGAGCAGTACTTC
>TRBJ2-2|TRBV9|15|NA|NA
CASSVGQVYTGELFF
TGTGCCAGCAGCGTAGGACAGGTTTACACCGGGGAGCTGTTTTTT
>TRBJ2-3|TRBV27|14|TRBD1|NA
CASTSRQGSDTQYF
TGTGCCAGCACCTCGAGACAGGGTTCAGATACGCAGTATTTT
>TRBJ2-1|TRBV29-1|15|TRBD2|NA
CSVGSSGGKYNEQFF
TGCAGCGTTGGGTCTAGCGGGGGGAAATACAATGAGCAGTTCTTC
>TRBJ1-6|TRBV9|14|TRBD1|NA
CASSPQQGAGPLHF
TGTGCCAGCAGCCCCCAACAGGGGGCCGGGCCCCTCCACTTT
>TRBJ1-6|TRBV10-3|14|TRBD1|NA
CAILGDRGGSPLHF
TGTGCCATCTTAGGGGACAGGGGAGGCTCACCCCTCCACTTT
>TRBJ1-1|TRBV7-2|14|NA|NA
CASSPWGRNTEAFF
TGTGCCAGCAGCCCTTGGGGGAGGAACACTGAAGCTTTCTTT
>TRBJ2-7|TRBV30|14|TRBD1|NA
CAWGWGTGAYEQYF
TGTGCCTGGGGATGGGGGACAGGGGCCTACGAGCAGTACTTC
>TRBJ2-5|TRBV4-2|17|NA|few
CASSPGVLGTAQETQYF
TGTGCCAGCAGCCCAGGGGTGCTCGGGACGGCGCAAGAGACCCAGTACTTC
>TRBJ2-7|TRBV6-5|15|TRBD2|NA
CASSYSGLANYEQYF
TGTGCCAGCAGTTACTCGGGACTAGCGAACTACGAGCAGTACTTC
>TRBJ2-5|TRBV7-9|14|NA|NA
CASSPSAARETQYF
TGTGCCAGCAGCCCCTCGGCGGCCCGGGAGACCCAGTACTTC
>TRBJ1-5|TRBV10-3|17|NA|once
CAISASVGVPVGQPQHF
TGTGCCATCAGTGCTAGTGTGGGGGTCCCGGTAGGTCAGCCCCAGCATTTT
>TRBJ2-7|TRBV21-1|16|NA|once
CASSAPFGTFSYEQYF
TGTGCCAGCAGCGCTCCCTTCGGGACATTTTCCTACGAGCAGTACTTC
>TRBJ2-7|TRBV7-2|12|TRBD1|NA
CASSMTGVEQYF
TGTGCCAGCAGCATGACAGGGGTCGAGCAGTACTTC
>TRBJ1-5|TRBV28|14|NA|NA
CASSLGPKNQPQHF
TGTGCCAGCAGTTTGGGCCCAAAGAATCAGCCCCAGCATTTT
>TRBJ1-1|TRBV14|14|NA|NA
CASSTNRAGAEAFF
TGTGCCAGCAGCACCAACAGGGCGGGCGCTGAAGCTTTCTTT
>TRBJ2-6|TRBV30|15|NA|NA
CACLTGTSGANVLTF
TGTGCCTGCCTGACAGGAACCTCTGGGGCCAACGTCCTGACTTTC
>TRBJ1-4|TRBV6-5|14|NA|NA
CASSYQGQNRKLFF
TGTGCCAGCAGTTACCAAGGACAGAACAGAAAACTGTTTTTT
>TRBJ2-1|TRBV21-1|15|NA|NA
CASSTTSGRRCEQFF
TGTGCCAGCAGCACGACTAGCGGGAGACGGTGTGAGCAGTTCTTC
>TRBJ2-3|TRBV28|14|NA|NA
CATARGVRTDTQYF
TGTGCCACCGCAAGAGGGGTTCGCACAGATACGCAGTATTTT
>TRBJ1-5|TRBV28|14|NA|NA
CASKFSQIDQPQHF
TGTGCCAGCAAGTTCTCTCAAATCGACCAGCCCCAGCATTTT
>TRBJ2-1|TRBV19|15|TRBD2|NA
CASSTGAGYYNEQFF
TGTGCCAGTAGTACGGGAGCGGGATACTACAATGAGCAGTTCTTC
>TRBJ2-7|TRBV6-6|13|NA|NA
CASSYSEGYEQYF
TGTGCCAGCAGTTACTCCGAGGGGTACGAGCAGTACTTC
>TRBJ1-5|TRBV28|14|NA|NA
CASSPVVSGQPQHF
TGTGCCAGCAGTCCTGTGGTGTCCGGACAGCCCCAGCATTTT
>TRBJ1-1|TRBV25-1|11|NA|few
CASSTNTEAFF
TGTGCCAGCAGTACTAACACTGAAGCTTTCTTT
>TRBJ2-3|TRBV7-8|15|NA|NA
CASSLGQTSTDTQYF
TGTGCCAGCAGCTTAGGGCAGACAAGCACAGATACGCAGTATTTT
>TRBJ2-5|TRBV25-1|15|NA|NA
CASSDGGTFGGTQYF
TGTGCCAGCAGTGACGGAGGGACATTTGGGGGCACCCAGTACTTC
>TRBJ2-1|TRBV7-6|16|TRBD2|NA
CASSLGLAGRYNEQFF
TGTGCCAGCAGCTTAGGACTAGCGGGCCGATACAATGAGCAGTTCTTC
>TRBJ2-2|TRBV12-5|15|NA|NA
CASGLLGGRIGELFF
TGTGCTAGTGGGCTTCTAGGGGGGCGCATCGGGGAGCTGTTTTTT
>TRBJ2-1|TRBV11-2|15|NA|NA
CASSLDLSSYNEQFF
TGTGCCAGCAGCTTAGACTTGAGCTCCTACAATGAGCAGTTCTTC
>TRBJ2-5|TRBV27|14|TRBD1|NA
CASSPGGAWETQYF
TGTGCCAGCAGTCCAGGGGGCGCCTGGGAGACCCAGTACTTC
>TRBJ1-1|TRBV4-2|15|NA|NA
CASSQEGRVHHEAFF
TGTGCCAGCAGCCAAGAGGGCAGGGTCCACCATGAAGCTTTCTTT